This is a list of T cell receptor beta chains from one sample in a study of blood T cell repertoires in COVID-19. Generated by immunoSEQ multiplex PCR, the TCRdb table keeps only in-frame clones and is missing some. The table includes a few hundred thousand clones, around nine tenths detected once. The material sequenced was PBMCs or T cells enriched from blood (not recorded which). These receptors all come from a woman in her forties who had recovered from COVID-19. Both conserved end residues are part of each CDR3. The D gene is left open where the match is weak. Clone size is stated in some rows and not others, as once, few, many or a class when expanded.

j_call d_call clone_size v_call cdr3_aa cdr3_nt
TRBJ2-3 TRBD2 few TRBV6-6 CASTRGGFTDTQYF TGTGCCAGCACACGCGGGGGGTTCACAGATACGCAGTATTTT
TRBJ1-1 TRBD1 NA TRBV18 CASSPSRGRRNTEAFF TGTGCCAGCTCACCAAGTAGGGGGCGGAGGAACACTGAAGCTTTCTTT
TRBJ1-2 TRBD1 few TRBV4-1 CASSPQQGARGYTF TGCGCCAGCAGCCCCCAACAGGGGGCGAGAGGCTACACCTTC
TRBJ2-1 TRBD1 NA TRBV19 CASRALTGGGSYNEQFF TGTGCCAGTAGGGCACTGACAGGGGGTGGCTCCTACAATGAGCAGTTCTTC
TRBJ1-4 NA NA TRBV5-1 CASKMNREEANEKLFF TGCGCCAGCAAGATGAACCGGGAGGAGGCTAATGAAAAACTGTTTTTT
TRBJ2-2 NA NA TRBV9 CASSARGAVGELFF TGTGCCAGCAGCGCTCGGGGGGCCGTCGGGGAGCTGTTTTTT
TRBJ2-7 TRBD2 NA TRBV7-2 CASSPGLAEAYEQYF TGTGCCAGCAGCCCTGGACTAGCGGAGGCCTACGAGCAGTACTTC
TRBJ2-7 NA once TRBV2 CASSGRQASEQYF TGTGCCAGCAGTGGTAGACAGGCGTCCGAGCAGTACTTC
TRBJ2-7 TRBD1 NA TRBV30 CAWDSDGTGAYEQYF TGTGCCTGGGACTCAGACGGGACAGGGGCCTACGAGCAGTACTTC
TRBJ2-7 NA NA TRBV5-6 CASSRAGTISYEQYF TGTGCCAGCAGCAGAGCCGGGACAATCTCCTACGAGCAGTACTTC